Following are 12 T cell receptor beta chains from one sample sequenced in a study of immune cell composition in non-small cell lung cancer. Normal lung was sampled as far from the tumour as possible, at least 3 cm. The assay was immunoSEQ multiplex PCR, and TCRdb's table has in-frame clones only and misses some. The sample contains under 6,000 clones, around nine tenths of which appear only once. Sequenced material: non-adjacent lung tissue. Source of these receptors: a human donor with non-small cell lung cancer. Some clones in this sample may be carry-over from other donors' samples.

This clone has a handful of counts. The chain uses TRBV27 and TRBJ1-5, with 7 bases that match TRBD1. Germline V gene lookup returns CDR1 MNHEY and CDR2 SMNVEV (reference sequence). The CDR3 extends over 15 amino acids. After removal of 3 bases from V and 1 base from J, the junction contained 3 bases not matched to a gene. CDR3 sequence: CASSFAGGSNQPQHF. CDR3 nucleotide sequence: TGTGCCAGCAGTTTTGCAGGGGGAAGCAATCAGCCCCAGCATTTT.

The chain combines TRBV5-5 with TRBJ2-1; 10 bases are shared with TRBD2. The junction had 13 bases not matched to a gene; V was cut back by 3 bases and J by 10 bases. Germline V gene sequence: CDR1 SGHKS, CDR2 YYEKEE (reference sequence). This CDR3 is 16 amino acids long. CDR3 DNA sequence: TGTGCCAGCAGCTCGCGGGGACTAGCGCCCTCAGAAGAGCAGTTCTTC. Protein sequence: CASSSRGLAPSEEQFF.

V usage is TRBV18 and J usage is TRBJ1-5; TRBD1 agrees at 7 bases. Trimming took 6 bases from V and 7 from J; bases not matched to a gene: 6. Germline CDR1 and CDR2: KGHSH and LQKENI. CDR3 size: 13 residues. The CDR3 is CASSPGGGQPQHF. CDR3 nucleotides: TGTGCCAGCTCCCCAGGGGGAGGGCAGCCCCAGCATTTT.

The rearrangement links TRBV7-9 to TRBJ2-3; 7 nucleotides line up with TRBD2. J gave up 3 bases and V 6 bases, and 12 bases lay outside the gene matches. CDR1 is SEHNR and CDR2 is FQNEAQ in the germline V gene (reference sequence). The CDR3 totals 16 residues. The CDR3 DNA reads TGTGCCAGCAGATCAGGGCGGGAGACCTTAACAGATACGCAGTATTTT. This gives the protein CASRSGRETLTDTQYF.

The DNA of the CDR3 is TGTGCCAGCAGCCAAGATGGGGGGACTAGCGGCGAGACCCAGTACTTC. This codes for CASSQDGGTSGETQYF. The chain employs TRBV4-2 and TRBJ2-5, with TRBD2 matching 11 bases. The CDR3 loop spans 16 amino acids. V lost 0 bases and J lost 5; bases outside the gene matches: 5. The V gene's germline CDR1 is LGHNA and CDR2 YNFKEQ.

The chain carries TRBV5-4 and TRBJ2-1, with TRBD2 matching over 13 bases. This CDR3 has 17 amino acids. Germline V gives CDR1 SGHNT, CDR2 YYREEE (reference sequence). The V segment lost 3 bases and the J segment 4 bases; nucleotides outside the gene matches: 7. In DNA form, the CDR3 reads TGTGCCAGCAGCTCCGGACTAGCGGGAGCGTGGTACAATGAGCAGTTCTTC. It yields the protein CASSSGLAGAWYNEQFF.

The rearrangement uses TRBV27 and TRBJ1-5; 7 positions agree with TRBD1. Germline CDR1 is MNHEY and CDR2 is SMNVEV (reference sequence). The CDR3 extends over 13 amino acids. The J segment lost 13 bases and the V segment lost 5 bases, leaving 11 bases of the junction unmatched. The CDR3 loop is CASSLETQGQQHF. In DNA form, the CDR3 reads TGTGCCAGCAGTCTAGAAACTCAGGGACAGCAGCATTTT.

This clone was seen just once. The CDR3 sequence: CASSYEGRQRSPLHF. The CDR3 DNA sequence: TGTGCCAGCAGTTACGAGGGCAGGCAGAGGTCACCCCTCCACTTT. The chain combines TRBV6-5 with TRBJ1-6; D remains ambiguous. The CDR3 consists of 15 residues. The V and J ends lost 2 bases and 10 bases respectively, with 15 bases between them. CDR1 MNHEY and CDR2 SVGAGI come from the germline V gene.

This clone has a single count. V is TRBV5-8 and J is TRBJ1-2; a possible D gene is TRBD1 (6 bases). V was trimmed by 4 bases and J by 7 bases, leaving 14 bases between them. The CDR3 length is 13 residues. The V gene's germline CDR1 is SGHTS and CDR2 YDEGEE. The DNA of the CDR3 is TGTGCCAGCAGCCTGACAGGTTTCTTTGGCTACACCTTC. Protein product: CASSLTGFFGYTF. Using reference TRBV5-8 and TRBJ1-2 for the parts outside the CDR3, the full variable domain is EAGVTQSPTHLIKTRGQQATLRCSPISGHTSVYWYQQALGLGLQFLLWYDEGEERNRGNFPPRFSGRQFPNYSSELNVNALELEDSALYLCASSLTGFFGYTFGSGTRLTVV.

The V gene is TRBV9, the J gene TRBJ2-1; D is unresolved. Per germline, CDR1 SGDLS and CDR2 YYNGEE. The CDR3 totals 15 residues. Trimming shortened V by 1 base and J by 4 bases, and 12 bases separated the two germline ends. CDR3 loop: CASSVSGPEYNEQFF. The CDR3 DNA follows: TGTGCCAGCAGCGTAAGTGGGCCGGAATACAATGAGCAGTTCTTC.

The rearrangement joins TRBV30 to TRBJ2-2, with TRBD2 matching 7 bases. The germline gives CDR1 GTSNPN, CDR2 SVGIG (reference sequence). The CDR3 contains 14 residues. J was trimmed by 1 base and V by 2 bases; bases with no gene match: 1. CDR3 DNA sequence: TGTGCCTGGAGTCGCGGGGGGAACACCGGGGAGCTGTTTTTT. It encodes CAWSRGGNTGELFF.

The J gene is TRBJ1-5, the V gene TRBV5-1, with D unresolved. The germline gives CDR1 SGHRS, CDR2 YFSETQ. CDR3 length: 13 amino acids. Trimming stripped 0 bases from V and 3 bases from J, with 4 bases between. CDR3 coding DNA: TGCGCCAGCAGCTTGGATCTCAATCAGCCCCAGCATTTT. It yields the protein CASSLDLNQPQHF.